Presented here are 4 T cell receptor beta chains from one specimen sequenced in a study of blood T cell repertoires in COVID-19. Measured with immunoSEQ multiplex PCR; TCRdb has only the in-frame clones, and not every one. The table includes 150,000 to 200,000 clones, less than 90% detected once. Specimen: peripheral blood. The origin of the receptors is a woman in her 70s with COVID-19, enrolled during active disease.

The genes are TRBV30 and TRBJ2-7, with D tentatively TRBD1 (6 bases). The V gene lost 5 bases and the J gene lost 1 base, with 9 bases spanning the gap. CDR1 is GTSNPN, CDR2 SVGIG, per germline (reference sequence). There are 12 residues in the CDR3. Here the CDR3 DNA reads TGTGCCTGGGACAGGAGTTCCTACGAGCAGTACTTC. It specifies CAWDRSSYEQYF.

The V gene is TRBV5-1, the J gene TRBJ1-5; D gene uncertain. CDR3 length equals 13 residues. The V gene lost 4 bases and the J gene lost 4 bases, with 9 bases spanning the gap. Germline CDR1 reads SGHRS; CDR2 reads YFSETQ. The CDR3 here is CASSGPGNQPQHF. The CDR3 DNA follows: TGCGCCAGCAGCGGTCCAGGTAATCAGCCCCAGCATTTT.

The CDR3 spells CATSEGGTYNEQFF. CDR3 nucleotides: TGTGCCACCAGTGAGGGGGGGACTTACAATGAGCAGTTCTTC. This chain joins TRBV24-1 and TRBJ2-1; TRBD2 matches 7 bases. With 4 bases clipped from V and 4 bases from J, the junction kept 3 bases outside the gene matches. The CDR3 is 14 amino acids. CDR1 KGHDR and CDR2 SFDVKD come from the germline V gene.

This chain's CDR3 is CASSQGTGVEKLFF. The DNA of the CDR3 is TGTGCCAGCAGCCAAGGGACAGGGGTAGAGAAACTGTTTTTT. This chain joins TRBV3-1 (or the pseudogene TRBV3-2) and TRBJ1-4; 9 nucleotides line up with TRBD1. CDR1 LGHDT and CDR2 YNNKEL come from the germline V gene (reference sequence). The trim removed 1 base at V and 11 bases at J, leaving 5 bases unmatched. CDR3 length: 14 residues.